These 21 T cell receptor beta chains originate from one sample sequenced in a study of T cells in localized non-small cell lung cancer. Libraries were prepared by immunoSEQ multiplex PCR; TCRdb keeps only in-frame clonotypes and omits some of them. The sample records about 27,000 clones, less than 90% being singletons. Sequences were derived from peripheral blood, sampled before any cancer treatment. Receptors originate from an older female donor with stage II squamous cell lung carcinoma.

The chain recombines TRBV10-2 with TRBJ1-1; D unresolved. This CDR3 is built from 13 residues. The V gene's germline CDR1 is WSHSY and CDR2 SAAADI. The V and J ends lost 6 bases and 0 bases respectively, with 8 bases between them. The DNA for the CDR3 is TGCGCCAGCAGAGTAGATGTGAACACTGAAGCTTTCTTT. This encodes CASRVDVNTEAFF.

The genes are TRBV19 and TRBJ2-5, with 7 bases aligning to TRBD2. The J segment lost 2 bases and the V segment lost 0 bases, leaving 12 bases of the junction unmatched. The CDR3 consists of 18 residues. Germline V gene lookup returns CDR1 LNHDA and CDR2 SQIVND (reference sequence). CDR3 in DNA: TGTGCCAGTAGTATAGAGGTCGTCGGGGCTAGCGGACAAGAGACCCAGTACTTC. This gives the protein CASSIEVVGASGQETQYF.

The chain links TRBV19 to TRBJ2-6; D gene uncertain. This CDR3 region has 18 residues. V dropped 3 bases and J dropped 0 bases, with 15 bases sitting between them. Germline values: CDR1 LNHDA, CDR2 SQIVND (reference sequence). The CDR3 reads CASSMVGTTVSGANVLTF. The CDR3, as DNA: TGTGCCAGTAGTATGGTCGGAACCACGGTCTCTGGGGCCAACGTCCTGACTTTC. The variable domain in full, with the rest retrieved from reference TRBV19 and TRBJ2-6, is DGGITQSPKYLFRKEGQNVTLSCEQNLNHDAMYWYRQDPGQGLRLIYYSQIVNDFQKGDIAEGYSVSREKKESFPLTVTSAQKNPTAFYLCASSMVGTTVSGANVLTFGAGSRLTVL.

The chain employs TRBV6-1 and TRBJ2-7; 9 nucleotides match TRBD1. V lost 6 bases, J lost 2 bases, and 8 bases stayed unmatched. The CDR3 contains 15 residues. Per the germline V gene, CDR1 is MNHNS and CDR2 is SASEGT. The DNA of the CDR3 is TGTGCCAGCAGCCAATCCGGGACAGGGCCCTACGAGCAGTACTTC. It codes for CASSQSGTGPYEQYF.

The chain has TRBV6-5 and TRBJ1-1; no clear D gene. The germline gives CDR1 MNHEY, CDR2 SVGAGI. The CDR3 extends over 14 amino acids. Trimming left V 3 bases short and J 9 bases short, with 17 bases between. The DNA of the CDR3 is TGTGCCAGCAGTTATGAGCCTCGGGAGGGAAAAGCTTTCTTT. Its translation is CASSYEPREGKAFF.

This sequence joins TRBV19 and TRBJ1-1; TRBD1 aligns across 9 bases. V was clipped by 6 bases and J by 6 bases; unmatched bases: 8. CDR3 length: 14 residues. Germline V CDR1 and CDR2: LNHDA, SQIVND (reference sequence). The CDR3 loop reads CASSIRDRAPEAFF. In DNA form, the CDR3 reads TGTGCCAGTAGCATCCGGGACAGGGCACCTGAAGCTTTCTTT.

The chain uses TRBV18 and TRBJ2-2; D is unresolved. The germline gives CDR1 KGHSH, CDR2 LQKENI. The CDR3 consists of 11 residues. Deletions cut 5 bases from V and 7 bases from J, with 5 bases between. The CDR3 region has the DNA TGTGCCAGCTCAGAAGGCGGGGAGCTGTTTTTT. It is translated as CASSEGGELFF.

The rearrangement joins TRBV6-6 to TRBJ1-2, with 9 bases identical to TRBD1. Germline V gene sequence: CDR1 MNHNY, CDR2 SVGAGI (reference sequence). Trimming at V came to 7 bases and at J to 2 bases, leaving 8 bases not matched to a gene. The CDR3 covers 15 residues. The CDR3 is CASTSDGQGNYGYTF. CDR3 coding DNA: TGTGCCAGCACCTCCGACGGACAGGGGAACTATGGCTACACCTTC.

V gene TRBV4-3 combines with J gene TRBJ2-2, with D uncertain. CDR1 is LGHNA, CDR2 YSLEER, per germline. Trimming pared 1 base from V and 8 bases from J, leaving 14 bases between. This CDR3 contains 15 residues. The CDR3 DNA reads as TGCGCCAGCAGCCAAGCACACCCTGTTTTGGGGGAGCTGTTTTTT. This translates into CASSQAHPVLGELFF.

This chain connects TRBV19 to TRBJ2-1; D is undetermined. Deletions cut 5 bases from V and 5 bases from J, with 7 bases between. This CDR3 contains 12 residues. The germline V gene has CDR1 LNHDA and CDR2 SQIVND (reference sequence). CDR3 coding DNA: TGTGCCAGTAGTCCAGGTAACAATGAGCAGTTCTTC. Translated, it gives CASSPGNNEQFF.

The chain is built from TRBV5-6 and TRBJ1-6; D unclear. The V end was cut by 1 base, the J end by 6 bases, with 8 bases between. Germline V gene data show CDR1 as SGHDT and CDR2 as YYEEEE. This CDR3 is built from 14 residues. The CDR3 DNA is TGTGCCAGCAGCTTGCAGGCAGGTAATTCACCCCTCCACTTT. Translated: CASSLQAGNSPLHF.

The V and J genes are TRBV30 and TRBJ1-1; D remains unclear. The CDR3 has 13 amino acids. Trimming took off 0 bases at V and 3 bases at J, with 8 bases between the two ends. From germline, CDR1 is GTSNPN and CDR2 SVGIG (reference sequence). CDR3 sequence (DNA): TGTGCCTGGAGTGTAATCTCAGACACTGAAGCTTTCTTT. Translating it yields CAWSVISDTEAFF.

V is TRBV7-9 and J is TRBJ1-1, with D maybe TRBD1 (6 bases). The length of the CDR3 is 16 residues. Germline lookup yields CDR1 SEHNR and CDR2 FQNEAQ (reference sequence). V lost 5 bases, J lost 3 bases, and 19 bases lay in between. Here the CDR3 DNA reads TGTGCCAGCAGCCTGAGGGGGGACGTAATGGACACTGAAGCTTTCTTT. The encoded protein is CASSLRGDVMDTEAFF.

V is TRBV5-1 and J is TRBJ2-2; possible D gene TRBD2, 5 bases. Germline V gene lookup returns CDR1 SGHRS and CDR2 YFSETQ. V was cut by 1 base and J by 1 base, with 8 bases left in between. The CDR3 has 15 residues. The CDR3 nucleotides read TGCGCCAGCAGCTTGTGGACTCGGAACACCGGGGAGCTGTTTTTT. Residues: CASSLWTRNTGELFF.

This clone showed up just once. The chain recombines TRBV11-2 with TRBJ2-2; maybe TRBD1 (6 bases). Germline V lookup: CDR1 SGHAT, CDR2 FQNNGV. The CDR3 contains 14 residues. Trimming removed 6 bases at V and 12 bases at J, with 20 bases between. Here the CDR3 DNA reads TGTGCCAGCAGTCATAGCAGGGGTCCGAGGAAGCTGTTTTTT. It is translated as CASSHSRGPRKLFF.

J is TRBJ2-3 and V is TRBV19, with TRBD2 matching over 13 bases. Germline assignment: CDR1 LNHDA and CDR2 SQIVND (reference sequence). After removal of 2 bases from V and 0 bases from J, the junction contained 5 bases not matched to a gene. The CDR3 extends over 18 amino acids. The DNA of the CDR3 is TGTGCCAGTAGTATAAGGGGGACTAGCGGGGTCAGCACAGATACGCAGTATTTT. Translated: CASSIRGTSGVSTDTQYF.

V is TRBV18 and J is TRBJ1-2, with D perhaps TRBD1 (6 bases). CDR1 and CDR2 from the germline V gene are KGHSH and LQKENI. This CDR3 has 13 residues. V lost 3 bases and J 8 bases, leaving 13 bases between the germline ends. This CDR3 is CASSPGTPVGYTF. The CDR3 DNA reads as TGTGCCAGCTCACCCGGGACACCGGTAGGCTACACCTTC.

This sequence joins TRBV30 and TRBJ2-3, with D hard to call. The CDR3 spans 15 residues. CDR1 and CDR2 (germline): GTSNPN, SVGIG (reference sequence). V lost 1 base to trimming and J lost 4 bases, with 15 bases between them. CDR3 protein: CAWSGGVGKADTQYF. The CDR3 DNA sequence: TGTGCCTGGAGTGGGGGTGTGGGAAAGGCAGATACGCAGTATTTT.

The chain combines TRBV7-2 with TRBJ2-2, with a possible D match to TRBD1 (6 bases). The CDR3 consists of 14 residues. Per germline, CDR1 SGHTA and CDR2 FQGNSA. The ends were cut back, 4 bases at V and 5 bases at J, with 11 bases in the middle. The CDR3, as DNA: TGTGCCAGCAGCTCCATCAGGGGTACCGGGGAGCTGTTTTTT. Protein product: CASSSIRGTGELFF.

This clone was counted once. V gene TRBV5-5 combines with J gene TRBJ1-1; D is possibly TRBD1 (6 bases). The germline V gene has CDR1 SGHKS and CDR2 YYEKEE (reference sequence). This CDR3 is 13 amino acids long. V was clipped by 3 bases and J by 0 bases, with 6 bases between them. CDR3 nucleotide sequence: TGTGCCAGCAGCTGGACAGTGAACACTGAAGCTTTCTTT. Protein: CASSWTVNTEAFF. The full variable domain, rest sourced from reference TRBV5-5 and TRBJ1-1, is DAGVTQSPTHLIKTRGQQVTLRCSPISGHKSVSWYQQVLGQGPQFIFQYYEKEERGRGNFPDRFSARQFPNYSSELNVNALLLGDSALYLCASSWTVNTEAFFGQGTRLTVV.

The chain is built from TRBV5-1 and TRBJ1-1, with 7 bases that match TRBD1. This CDR3 has 13 residues. J gave up 4 bases and V 6 bases, and 6 bases lay outside the gene matches. Germline V gives CDR1 SGHRS, CDR2 YFSETQ. The CDR3 is CASTGQEGTEAFF. The CDR3 nucleotides are TGCGCCAGCACTGGACAGGAGGGCACTGAAGCTTTCTTT.